This entry describes one T cell receptor (beta chain). The germline CDR1 and CDR2 sequences are SEHNR and FQNEAQ (reference sequence). The V end lost 1 base, the J end lost 2 bases, and 22 bases lay between the germline ends. The CDR3 is 19 amino acids. Constant-region reverse primers amplified full-length variable regions, followed by semi-nested Nested Universal Primer A PCR. One entry per CDR3 protein, called by TCRdb with MiXCR from the 5' RACE reads. Of around 50,000 distinct CDR3 sequences listed, 15% to 20% are singletons. The sequencing input was naive CD4+ T cells sorted from blood. Subset defined: naive CD4+ T cells, CD4+CD45RA+CD25-. The clonotype comes from a female donor with breast cancer. The chain combines TRBV7-9 with TRBJ2-3; D is tentatively TRBD1 or TRBD2 (6 bases each). CDR3 residues: CASSLEQGWASEFTDTQYF. DNA for the CDR3: TGTGCCAGCAGCTTAGAACAGGGCTGGGCTAGCGAGTTCACAGATACGCAGTATTTT.